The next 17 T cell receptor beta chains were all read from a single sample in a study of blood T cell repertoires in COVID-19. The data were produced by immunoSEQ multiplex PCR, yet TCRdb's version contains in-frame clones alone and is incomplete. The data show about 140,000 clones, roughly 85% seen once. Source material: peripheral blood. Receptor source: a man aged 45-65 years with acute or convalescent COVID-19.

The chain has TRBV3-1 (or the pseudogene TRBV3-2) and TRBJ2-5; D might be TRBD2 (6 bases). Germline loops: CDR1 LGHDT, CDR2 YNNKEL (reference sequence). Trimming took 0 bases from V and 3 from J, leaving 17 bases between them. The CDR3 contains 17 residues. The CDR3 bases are TGTGCCAGCAGCCAAGAGGTGCCCCTAGCGATCGAAGAGACCCAGTACTTC. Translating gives CASSQEVPLAIEETQYF.

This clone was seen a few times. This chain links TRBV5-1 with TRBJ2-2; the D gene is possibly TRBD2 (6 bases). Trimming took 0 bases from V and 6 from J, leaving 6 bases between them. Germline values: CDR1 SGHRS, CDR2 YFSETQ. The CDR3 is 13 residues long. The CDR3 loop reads CASSLGLAGELFF. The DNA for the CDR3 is TGCGCCAGCAGCTTGGGACTAGCCGGGGAGCTGTTTTTT. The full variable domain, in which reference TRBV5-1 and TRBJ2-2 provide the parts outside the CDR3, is KAGVTQTPRYLIKTRGQQVTLSCSPISGHRSVSWYQQTPGQGLQFLFEYFSETQRNKGNFPGRFSGRQFSNSRSEMNVSTLELGDSALYLCASSLGLAGELFFGEGSRLTVL.

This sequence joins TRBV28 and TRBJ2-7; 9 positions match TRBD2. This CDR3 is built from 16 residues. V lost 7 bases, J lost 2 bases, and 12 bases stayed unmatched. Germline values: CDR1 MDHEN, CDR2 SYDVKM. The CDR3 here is CASTSAGTSSTYEQYF. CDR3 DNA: TGTGCCAGCACCTCCGCCGGGACTAGCTCGACCTACGAGCAGTACTTC. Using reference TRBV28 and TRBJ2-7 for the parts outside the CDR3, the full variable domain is DVKVTQSSRYLVKRTGEKVFLECVQDMDHENMFWYRQDPGLGLRLIYFSYDVKMKEKGDIPEGYSVSREKKERFSLILESASTNQTSMYLCASTSAGTSSTYEQYFGPGTRLTVT.

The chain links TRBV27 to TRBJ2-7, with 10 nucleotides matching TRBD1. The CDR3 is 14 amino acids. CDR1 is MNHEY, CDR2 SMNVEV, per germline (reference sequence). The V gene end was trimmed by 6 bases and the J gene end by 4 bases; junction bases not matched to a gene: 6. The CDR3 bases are TGTGCCAGCAGGGGACAGGGGTTCGGTTACGAGCAGTACTTC. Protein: CASRGQGFGYEQYF.

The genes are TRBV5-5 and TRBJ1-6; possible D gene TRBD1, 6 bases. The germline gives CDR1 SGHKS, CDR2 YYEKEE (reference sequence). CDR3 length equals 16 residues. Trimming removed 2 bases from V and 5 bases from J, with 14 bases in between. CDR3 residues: CASSFGTGRNNSPLHF. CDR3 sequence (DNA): TGTGCCAGCAGCTTCGGAACAGGGAGAAATAATTCACCCCTCCACTTT.

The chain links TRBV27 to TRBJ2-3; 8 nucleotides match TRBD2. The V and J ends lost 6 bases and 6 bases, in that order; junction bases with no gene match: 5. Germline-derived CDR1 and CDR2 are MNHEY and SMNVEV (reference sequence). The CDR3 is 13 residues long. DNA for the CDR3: TGTGCCAGCAGCCAGACTAGCGCTGATACGCAGTATTTT. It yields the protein CASSQTSADTQYF.

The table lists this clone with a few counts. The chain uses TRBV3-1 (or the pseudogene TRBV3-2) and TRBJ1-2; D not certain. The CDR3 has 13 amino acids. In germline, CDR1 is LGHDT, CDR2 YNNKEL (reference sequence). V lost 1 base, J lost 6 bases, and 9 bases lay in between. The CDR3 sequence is CASSQVSGHGYTF. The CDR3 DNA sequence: TGTGCCAGCAGCCAAGTGTCAGGCCATGGCTACACCTTC.

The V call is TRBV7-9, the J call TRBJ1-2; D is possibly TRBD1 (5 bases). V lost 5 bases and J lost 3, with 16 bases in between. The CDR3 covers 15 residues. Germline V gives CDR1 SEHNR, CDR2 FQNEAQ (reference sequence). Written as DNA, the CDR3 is TGTGCCAGCAGCGTTGATGGGGCCAACTACTATGGCTACACCTTC. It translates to CASSVDGANYYGYTF.

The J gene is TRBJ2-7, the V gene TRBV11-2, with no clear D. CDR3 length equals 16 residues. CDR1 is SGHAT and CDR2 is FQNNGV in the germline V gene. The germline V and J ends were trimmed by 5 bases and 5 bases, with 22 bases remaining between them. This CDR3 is CASSPDLFDKINEQYF. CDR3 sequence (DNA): TGTGCCAGCAGCCCCGACCTTTTCGACAAGATAAACGAGCAGTACTTC.

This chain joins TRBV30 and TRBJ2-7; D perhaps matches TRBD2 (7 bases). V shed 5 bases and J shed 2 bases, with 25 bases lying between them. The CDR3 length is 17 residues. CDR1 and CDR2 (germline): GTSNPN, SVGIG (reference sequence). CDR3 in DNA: TGTGCCTGGCGTCCGGTGGGGGGGCCAGGGAGGGCCTACGAGCAGTACTTC. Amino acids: CAWRPVGGPGRAYEQYF.

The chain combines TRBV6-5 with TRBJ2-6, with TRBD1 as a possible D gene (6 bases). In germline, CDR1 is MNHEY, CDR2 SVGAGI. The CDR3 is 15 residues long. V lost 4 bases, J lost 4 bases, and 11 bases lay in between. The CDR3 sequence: CASSSGASGANVLTF. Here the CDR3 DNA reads TGTGCCAGCAGTTCAGGGGCGTCCGGGGCCAACGTCCTGACTTTC.

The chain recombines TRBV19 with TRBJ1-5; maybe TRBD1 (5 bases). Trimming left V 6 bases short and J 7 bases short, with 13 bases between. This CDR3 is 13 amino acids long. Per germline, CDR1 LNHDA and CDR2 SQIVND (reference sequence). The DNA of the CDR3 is TGTGCCAGTAGGGCGGGGCTAGACCAGCCCCAGCATTTT. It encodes CASRAGLDQPQHF.

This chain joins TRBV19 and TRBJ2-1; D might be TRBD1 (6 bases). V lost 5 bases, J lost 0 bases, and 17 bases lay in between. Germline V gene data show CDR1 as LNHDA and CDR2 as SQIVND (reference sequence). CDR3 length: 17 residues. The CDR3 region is CASSLRGGESSYNEQFF. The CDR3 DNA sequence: TGTGCCAGTAGTCTCAGGGGTGGGGAGAGCTCCTACAATGAGCAGTTCTTC.

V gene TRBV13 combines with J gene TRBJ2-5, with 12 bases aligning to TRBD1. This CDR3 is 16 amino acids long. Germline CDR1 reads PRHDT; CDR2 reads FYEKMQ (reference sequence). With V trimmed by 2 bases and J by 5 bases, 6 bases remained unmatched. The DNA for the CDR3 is TGTGCCAGCAGCTTAAGAGGGACAGGGGGCTTCGAGACCCAGTACTTC. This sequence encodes CASSLRGTGGFETQYF.

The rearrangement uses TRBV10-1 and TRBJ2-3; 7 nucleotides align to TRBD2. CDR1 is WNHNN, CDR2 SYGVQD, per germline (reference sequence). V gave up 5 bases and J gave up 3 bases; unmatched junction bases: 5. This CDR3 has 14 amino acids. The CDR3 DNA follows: TGCGCCAGCAGTCCCGGCGGGGGAACAGATACGCAGTATTTT. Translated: CASSPGGGTDTQYF.

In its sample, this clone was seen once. The CDR3 loop reads CATSDLMGTGGSADTQYF. CDR3 in DNA: TGTGCCACCAGTGATTTGATGGGGACAGGGGGGTCAGCAGATACGCAGTATTTT. The rearrangement joins TRBV24-1 to TRBJ2-3; 11 positions match TRBD1. This CDR3 has 18 amino acids. The ends lost 0 bases at V and 4 bases at J; junction bases unmatched: 8. Germline V lookup: CDR1 KGHDR, CDR2 SFDVKD.

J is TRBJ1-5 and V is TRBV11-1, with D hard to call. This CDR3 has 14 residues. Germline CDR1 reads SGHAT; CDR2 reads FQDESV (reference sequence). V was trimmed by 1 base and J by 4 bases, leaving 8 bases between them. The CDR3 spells CASSLEGRNQPQHF. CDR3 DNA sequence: TGTGCCAGCAGCTTAGAAGGGAGAAATCAGCCCCAGCATTTT. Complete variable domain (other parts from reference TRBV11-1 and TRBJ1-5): EAEVAQSPRYKITEKSQAVAFWCDPISGHATLYWYRQILGQGPELLVQFQDESVVDDSQLPKDRFSAERLKGVDSTLKIQPAELGDSAMYLCASSLEGRNQPQHFGDGTRLSIL.